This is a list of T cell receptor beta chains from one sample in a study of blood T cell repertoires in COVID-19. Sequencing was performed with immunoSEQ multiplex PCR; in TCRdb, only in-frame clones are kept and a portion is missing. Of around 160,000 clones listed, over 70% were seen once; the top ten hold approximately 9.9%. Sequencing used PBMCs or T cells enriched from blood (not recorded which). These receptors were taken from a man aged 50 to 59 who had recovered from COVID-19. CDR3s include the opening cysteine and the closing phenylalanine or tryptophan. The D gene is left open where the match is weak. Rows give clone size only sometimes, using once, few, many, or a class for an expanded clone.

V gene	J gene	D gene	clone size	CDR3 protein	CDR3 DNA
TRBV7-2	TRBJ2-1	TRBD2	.	CASSRGSGGEQFF	TGTGCCAGCTCACGGGGTAGCGGGGGGGAGCAGTTCTTC
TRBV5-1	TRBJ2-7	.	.	CASSFGGNYEQYF	TGCGCCAGCAGCTTCGGAGGGAACTACGAGCAGTACTTC
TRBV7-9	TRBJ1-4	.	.	CASSSQGSGNEKLFF	TGTGCCAGCAGCTCACAGGGTAGTGGTAATGAAAAACTGTTTTTT
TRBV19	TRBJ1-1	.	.	CASSIGGPNTEAFF	TGTGCCAGTAGTATAGGGGGGCCGAACACTGAAGCTTTCTTT
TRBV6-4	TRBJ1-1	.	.	CASSRQANTEAFF	TGTGCCAGCAGTAGACAGGCTAACACTGAAGCTTTCTTT
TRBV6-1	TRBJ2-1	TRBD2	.	CASILGGRAIDEQFF	TGTGCCAGCATACTAGGCGGGAGGGCCATCGATGAGCAGTTCTTC
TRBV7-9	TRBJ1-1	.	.	CASSLEGGRATEAFF	TGTGCCAGCAGCTTAGAGGGAGGGCGGGCCACTGAAGCTTTCTTT
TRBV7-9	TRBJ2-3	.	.	CASSHRLGHTDTQYF	TGTGCCAGCAGCCACAGACTAGGACACACAGATACGCAGTATTTT
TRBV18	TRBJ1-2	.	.	CASSPPSAVRASGGYTF	TGTGCCAGCTCACCACCGTCGGCCGTACGGGCTTCAGGGGGCTACACCTTC
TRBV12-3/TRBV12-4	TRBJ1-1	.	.	CASSFSRNGEAFF	TGTGCCAGCAGTTTTAGCCGTAATGGTGAAGCTTTCTTT
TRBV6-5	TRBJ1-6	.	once	CGTGTPYSDSPLHF	TGTGGTACCGGGACACCCTATAGTGATTCACCCCTCCACTTT
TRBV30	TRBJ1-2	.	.	CASLAVGYTF	TGTGCCTCCCTGGCGGTTGGCTACACCTTC
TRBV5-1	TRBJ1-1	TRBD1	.	CASSPTGPEAFF	TGCGCCAGCAGCCCGACAGGGCCTGAAGCTTTCTTT
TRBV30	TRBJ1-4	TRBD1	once	CAWGAGGSEKLFF	TGTGCCTGGGGGGCAGGGGGTAGTGAAAAACTGTTTTTT
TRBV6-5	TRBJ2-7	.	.	CASSYHGQGGSYEQYF	TGTGCCAGCAGTTACCACGGACAGGGAGGGTCCTACGAGCAGTACTTC
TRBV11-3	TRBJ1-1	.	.	CASSVRGSNTEAFF	TGTGCCAGCAGCGTCCGGGGAAGTAACACTGAAGCTTTCTTT
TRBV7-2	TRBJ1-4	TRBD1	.	CASSFSSGGWSNEKLFF	TGTGCCAGCAGCTTCTCTTCAGGGGGGTGGTCTAATGAAAAACTGTTTTTT
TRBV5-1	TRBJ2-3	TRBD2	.	CASSRGDRGTSTDTQYF	TGCGCCAGCAGCCGGGGGGACCGTGGAACTAGCACAGATACGCAGTATTTT
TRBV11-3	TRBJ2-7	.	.	CASSRRGDEQYF	TGTGCCAGCAGCCGCAGGGGGGACGAGCAGTACTTC
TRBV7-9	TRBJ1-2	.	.	CASSFAGFNYGYTF	TGTGCCAGCAGCTTTGCAGGCTTCAACTATGGCTACACCTTC
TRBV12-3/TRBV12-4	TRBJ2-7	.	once	CASSFGPSYEQYF	TGTGCCAGCAGTTTCGGTCCCTCCTACGAGCAGTACTTC
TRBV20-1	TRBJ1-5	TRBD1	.	CSASKPGQQNQPQHF	TGCAGTGCTAGTAAGCCGGGACAGCAAAATCAGCCCCAGCATTTT
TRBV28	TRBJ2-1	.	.	CASSLLTDNEQFF	TGTGCCAGCAGTTTATTAACAGACAATGAGCAGTTCTTC
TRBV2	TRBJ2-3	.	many	CASGGTYTDTQYF	TGTGCCAGCGGGGGGACTTACACAGATACGCAGTATTTT
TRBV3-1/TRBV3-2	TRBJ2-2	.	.	CASSQDFSPGGELFF	TGTGCCAGCAGCCAAGATTTCTCACCCGGCGGGGAGCTGTTTTTT
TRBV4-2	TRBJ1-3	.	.	CASSQEISGSGNTIYF	TGTGCCAGCAGCCAAGAAATCAGCGGTTCCGGAAACACCATATATTTT
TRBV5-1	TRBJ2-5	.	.	CASNQGWQETQYF	TGCGCCAGCAATCAGGGTTGGCAAGAGACCCAGTACTTC
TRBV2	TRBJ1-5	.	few	CASSEGGRNQPQHF	TGTGCCAGCAGCGAAGGGGGGCGAAATCAGCCCCAGCATTTT
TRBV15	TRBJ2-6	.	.	CATSREGQAAGANVLTF	TGTGCCACCAGCAGAGAGGGGCAGGCTGCTGGGGCCAACGTCCTGACTTTC
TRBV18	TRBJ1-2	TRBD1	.	CASSPRQGASDGYTF	TGTGCCAGCTCACCACGGCAGGGGGCGTCGGATGGCTACACCTTC
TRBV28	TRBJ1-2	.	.	CASTQGGFQGYTF	TGTGCCAGCACCCAAGGAGGGTTTCAAGGCTACACCTTC
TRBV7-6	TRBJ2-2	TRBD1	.	CASSLWALGQGVTGELFF	TGTGCCAGCAGCTTATGGGCTCTTGGACAGGGGGTCACCGGGGAGCTGTTTTTT
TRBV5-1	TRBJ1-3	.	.	CASSLAGHLSGNTIYF	TGCGCCAGCAGCTTGGCGGGACATTTATCTGGAAACACCATATATTTT
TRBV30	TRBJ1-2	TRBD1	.	CAWSRQGNHGYTF	TGTGCCTGGAGCCGACAGGGGAACCATGGCTACACCTTC
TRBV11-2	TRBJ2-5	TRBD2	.	CASSSLAGGPFETQYF	TGTGCCAGCAGCTCCCTAGCGGGGGGGCCATTTGAGACCCAGTACTTC
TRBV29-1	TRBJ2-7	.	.	CSVESPGYEQYF	TGCAGCGTTGAATCCCCAGGCTACGAGCAGTACTTC
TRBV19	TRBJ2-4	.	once	CASSMGSQPAKNIQYF	TGTGCCAGTAGTATGGGTAGCCAGCCAGCCAAAAACATTCAGTACTTC
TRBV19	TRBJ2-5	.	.	CASSWQAQETQYF	TGTGCCAGTAGTTGGCAGGCCCAAGAGACCCAGTACTTC
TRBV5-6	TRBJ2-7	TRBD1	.	CASKTTGAYEQYF	TGTGCCAGCAAAACGACAGGGGCCTACGAGCAGTACTTC
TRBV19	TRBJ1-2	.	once	CASSDSYGYTF	TGTGCCAGTAGCGACAGCTATGGCTACACCTTC
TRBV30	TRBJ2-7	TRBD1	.	CARRAHGTGDEQYF	TGTGCCCGCCGAGCCCACGGGACAGGGGACGAGCAGTACTTC
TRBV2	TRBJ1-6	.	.	CASSEDFSLHF	TGTGCCAGCAGTGAGGACTTCTCCCTCCACTTT
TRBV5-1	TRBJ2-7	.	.	CASSTFLSSYEQYF	TGCGCCAGCAGCACCTTTCTGAGCTCCTACGAGCAGTACTTC
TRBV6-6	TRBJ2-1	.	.	CASSYSSTRNEQFF	TGTGCCAGCAGTTACTCTTCCACTAGAAATGAGCAGTTCTTC
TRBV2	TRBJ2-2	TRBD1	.	CASSTGGGTGELFF	TGTGCCAGCAGCACAGGGGGCGGCACCGGGGAGCTGTTTTTT
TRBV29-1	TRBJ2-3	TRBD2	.	CSGGLAGSTDTQYF	TGCAGCGGGGGACTAGCGGGAAGCACAGATACGCAGTATTTT
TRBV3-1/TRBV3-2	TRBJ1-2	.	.	CASSQGIFLYGYTF	TGTGCCAGCAGCCAGGGCATATTCCTCTATGGCTACACCTTC
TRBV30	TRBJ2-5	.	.	CAWSLSRQETQYF	TGTGCCTGGAGCTTAAGCAGGCAAGAGACCCAGTACTTC
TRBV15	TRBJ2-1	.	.	CATSRDQSGPYNEQFF	TGTGCCACCAGCAGAGATCAATCAGGGCCATACAATGAGCAGTTCTTC
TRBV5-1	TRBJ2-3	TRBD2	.	CASSLGTSGGDTQYF	TGCGCCAGCAGCTTAGGGACTAGCGGGGGGGATACGCAGTATTTT